Listed below are T cell receptor beta chains from one sample, sequenced in a study of blood T cell repertoires in COVID-19. The assay was immunoSEQ multiplex PCR, and TCRdb's table has in-frame clones only and misses some. The table records a few hundred thousand clones, 86% of them present only once. Sequencing input: peripheral blood. These receptors all stem from a man over 45 with acute or convalescent COVID-19. CDR3s include the opening cysteine and the closing phenylalanine or tryptophan. D genes are given only for firm matches. Rows give clone size only sometimes, using once, few, many, or a class for an expanded clone.

TRBV5-4	-	TRBJ1-1	-	CASSPRDGNTEAFF	TGTGCCAGCAGCCCGCGGGACGGGAACACTGAAGCTTTCTTT
TRBV9	-	TRBJ2-3	TRBD2	CASSGRGTQTDTQYF	TGTGCCAGCAGCGGGCGGGGGACCCAAACAGATACGCAGTATTTT
TRBV7-3	-	TRBJ2-1	TRBD1	CASSHLGQGYRNEQFF	TGTGCCAGCAGCCACTTAGGACAGGGCTATCGCAATGAGCAGTTCTTC
TRBV7-6	-	TRBJ1-1	TRBD1	CASSASTGGRFGGTEAFF	TGTGCCAGCAGCGCCTCGACAGGGGGCCGTTTCGGCGGCACTGAAGCTTTCTTT
TRBV11-2	-	TRBJ1-3	TRBD1	CASSTGGGNTIYF	TGTGCCAGCTCGACAGGGGGTGGAAACACCATATATTTT
TRBV5-1	-	TRBJ2-3	TRBD2	CASSLDRLAGASTDTQYF	TGCGCCAGCAGCTTGGACCGGTTAGCGGGGGCTAGCACAGATACGCAGTATTTT
TRBV11-3	-	TRBJ2-3	-	CASSLQGLDTQYF	TGTGCCAGCAGCTTGCAGGGGCTAGATACGCAGTATTTT
TRBV10-2	-	TRBJ1-2	-	CASSVRANYGYTF	TGCGCCAGCAGTGTTCGGGCTAACTATGGCTACACCTTC
TRBV4-1	-	TRBJ2-3	-	CASSRGVDTQYF	TGCGCCAGCAGCCGGGGAGTGGATACGCAGTATTTT
TRBV10-2	few	TRBJ1-5	TRBD1	CASGRQGRWPQHF	TGCGCCAGCGGAAGACAGGGGAGATGGCCCCAGCATTTT
TRBV7-9	-	TRBJ1-2	-	CASSPPRETNYGYTF	TGTGCCAGCAGTCCCCCCAGGGAAACTAACTATGGCTACACCTTC
TRBV15	-	TRBJ1-5	-	CATSPAGAPQNQPQHF	TGTGCCACCAGCCCAGCGGGGGCACCCCAAAATCAGCCCCAGCATTTT
TRBV2	-	TRBJ1-2	TRBD1	CASSTGWQGAGGYTF	TGTGCCAGCAGTACAGGGTGGCAGGGGGCCGGTGGCTACACCTTC
TRBV5-4	-	TRBJ1-1	TRBD1	CASSLEVWDSNTEAFF	TGTGCCAGCAGCTTGGAGGTTTGGGACAGTAACACTGAAGCTTTCTTT
TRBV10-3	-	TRBJ1-6	-	CAISDPDRENNSPLHF	TGTGCCATCAGTGACCCGGACAGAGAAAATAATTCACCCCTCCACTTT
TRBV11-2	-	TRBJ1-1	-	CASSRTENTEAFF	TGTGCCAGCAGCCGGACTGAGAACACTGAAGCTTTCTTT
TRBV6-5	-	TRBJ2-7	-	CASIQFDEQYF	TGTGCCAGCATCCAGTTCGACGAGCAGTACTTC
TRBV25-1	few	TRBJ1-4	-	CASSANPGTNEKLFF	TGTGCCAGCAGTGCCAACCCCGGTACTAATGAAAAACTGTTTTTT
TRBV18	-	TRBJ1-1	-	CASSPVGRSNTEAFF	TGTGCCAGCTCACCTGTTGGGCGCTCGAACACTGAAGCTTTCTTT
TRBV19	-	TRBJ1-5	TRBD1	CASINRGSPSQPQHF	TGTGCCAGTATTAACAGGGGTTCCCCAAGTCAGCCCCAGCATTTT
TRBV11-2	-	TRBJ2-6	-	CASTAGWSGANVLTF	TGTGCCAGCACCGCGGGTTGGAGTGGGGCCAACGTCCTGACTTTC
TRBV6-2/TRBV6-3	many	TRBJ1-1	TRBD1	CASSDPGQAVNTEAFF	TGTGCCAGCAGTGATCCGGGACAGGCGGTGAACACTGAAGCTTTCTTT
TRBV3-1/TRBV3-2	-	TRBJ2-2	-	CASSQEWLHTGELFF	TGTGCCAGCAGCCAAGAATGGCTCCACACCGGGGAGCTGTTTTTT
TRBV7-8	-	TRBJ1-1	-	CASSARQEMNTEAFF	TGTGCCAGCAGCGCGCGACAGGAGATGAACACTGAAGCTTTCTTT
TRBV7-8	-	TRBJ2-7	-	CASSPQYEQYF	TGTGCCAGCAGCCCCCAATACGAGCAGTACTTC
TRBV18	-	TRBJ1-2	-	CASSSTTGKELYGYTF	TGTGCCAGCTCATCGACCACAGGAAAAGAGCTTTATGGCTACACCTTC
TRBV6-5	-	TRBJ1-1	-	CASSKDTTVLEAFF	TGTGCCAGCAGTAAGGACACCACGGTCTTAGAAGCTTTCTTT
TRBV5-5	-	TRBJ1-6	-	CASRRGDSSYSPLHF	TGTGCCAGCAGACGAGGGGACTCTTCGTACTCACCCCTCCACTTT
TRBV7-6	-	TRBJ2-3	-	CASSLEATTLGTDTQYF	TGTGCCAGCAGCTTAGAAGCCACTACCTTGGGCACAGATACGCAGTATTTT
TRBV6-5	-	TRBJ1-2	TRBD1	CASMAGQGTNYTF	TGTGCCAGCATGGCGGGACAGGGGACGAATTACACCTTC
TRBV19	-	TRBJ2-1	-	CASSTRQSLEQFF	TGTGCCAGTAGTACGAGACAGTCCCTTGAGCAGTTCTTC
TRBV5-1	-	TRBJ2-7	TRBD1	CASSLGGQGRFAYEQYF	TGCGCCAGCAGCTTGGGGGGACAGGGACGTTTTGCCTACGAGCAGTACTTC
TRBV18	-	TRBJ2-2	TRBD1	CASSPWAGGITGELFF	TGTGCCAGCTCACCGTGGGCAGGGGGAATCACCGGGGAGCTGTTTTTT
TRBV10-2	-	TRBJ1-5	TRBD1	CASSDSGTGGPSNQPQHF	TGCGCCAGCAGTGATTCAGGGACAGGGGGCCCTAGCAATCAGCCCCAGCATTTT
TRBV5-1	once	TRBJ1-6	-	CASSRTDPGSPLHF	TGCGCCAGCAGCCGAACAGACCCTGGATCACCCCTCCACTTT
TRBV2	-	TRBJ2-1	TRBD1	CASKRDRRINEQFF	TGTGCCAGCAAGAGGGACAGACGAATTAATGAGCAGTTCTTC
TRBV5-1	-	TRBJ1-6	-	CASRNGPGNSPLHF	TGCGCCAGCAGAAATGGGCCCGGTAATTCACCCCTCCACTTT
TRBV19	-	TRBJ1-2	TRBD1	CASSIPGTGAYGYTF	TGTGCCAGTAGTATACCCGGGACAGGGGCCTATGGCTACACCTTC
TRBV2	-	TRBJ1-2	TRBD1	CACTGEGYTF	TGTGCCTGTACAGGGGAAGGCTACACCTTC
TRBV6-6	few	TRBJ1-1	-	CASSLAGVNSEAFF	TGTGCCAGCAGTTTGGCGGGGGTGAACTCTGAAGCTTTCTTT
TRBV5-4	-	TRBJ1-6	-	CASSLSLELRSPLHF	TGTGCCAGCAGCTTGTCGTTGGAGTTGAGGTCACCCCTCCACTTT
TRBV10-2	-	TRBJ2-1	TRBD1	CASTRQGAVEQFF	TGCGCCAGCACCCGACAGGGGGCGGTGGAGCAGTTCTTC
TRBV6-5	-	TRBJ1-6	TRBD1	CASSWDRANSPLHF	TGTGCCAGCAGCTGGGACAGGGCGAATTCACCCCTCCACTTT
TRBV5-1	-	TRBJ1-2	TRBD1	CASSLEGADNYGYTF	TGCGCCAGCAGCTTGGAGGGGGCGGATAACTATGGCTACACCTTC
TRBV5-1	once	TRBJ2-7	-	CASSIGRDYEQYF	TGCGCCAGCAGCATCGGACGGGACTACGAGCAGTACTTC
TRBV3-1/TRBV3-2	once	TRBJ1-1	-	CASSQGGGTEAFF	TGTGCCAGCAGCCAGGGGGGTGGCACTGAAGCTTTCTTT
TRBV5-6	-	TRBJ2-5	-	CASSLTSMETQYF	TGTGCCAGCAGCTTAACTAGCATGGAGACCCAGTACTTC
TRBV6-1	-	TRBJ1-5	TRBD1	CASSEQGAWRQPQHF	TGTGCCAGCAGTGAACAGGGGGCCTGGAGGCAGCCCCAGCATTTT
TRBV19	-	TRBJ1-2	TRBD1	CASSMGQQLYGYTF	TGTGCCAGTAGTATGGGACAGCAGCTCTATGGCTACACCTTC